Below, 31 T cell receptor beta chains from the same sample are listed, as sequenced in a study of blood T cell repertoires in COVID-19. Some clones are missing from TCRdb's copy, which holds only in-frame ones; the method was immunoSEQ multiplex PCR. Counted here are fewer than 200,000 clones, more than 75% occurring once; the ten biggest clones make up roughly 6%. The sequencing input was peripheral blood. Source of these receptors: a man aged 35-49 years with active or convalescent COVID-19.

The chain recombines TRBV11-3 with TRBJ2-1; TRBD2 matches at 7 bases. Trimming at V came to 0 bases and at J to 2 bases, leaving 13 bases not matched to a gene. The CDR3 covers 19 residues. CDR1 and CDR2 (germline): SGHNT, YENEEA. The CDR3 DNA reads as TGTGCCAGCAGCTTAGATCAGGCGGGAGTCTACACTGCCTACAATGAGCAGTTCTTC. Its translation: CASSLDQAGVYTAYNEQFF. Variable domain in full (rest from reference TRBV11-3 and TRBJ2-1): EAGVVQSPRYKIIEKKQPVAFWCNPISGHNTLYWYLQNLGQGPELLIRYENEEAVDDSQLPKDRFSAERLKGVDSTLKIQPAELGDSAVYLCASSLDQAGVYTAYNEQFFGPGTRLTVL.

The chain is built from TRBV2 and TRBJ1-1; 7 positions match TRBD1. The CDR3 spans 14 residues. V shed 6 bases and J 4 bases; nucleotides not matched to a gene: 8. Germline V gene data show CDR1 as SNHLY and CDR2 as FYNNEI. The chain's CDR3 is CASRIGGVGTEAFF. The CDR3 nucleotides are TGTGCCAGCAGGATAGGGGGCGTGGGCACTGAAGCTTTCTTT.

The genes are TRBV19 and TRBJ1-1; 9 bases are shared with TRBD1. CDR3 length: 14 amino acids. Per germline, CDR1 LNHDA and CDR2 SQIVND (reference sequence). After removal of 5 bases from V and 2 bases from J, the junction contained 3 bases not matched to a gene. The CDR3 loop is CASSVQGANTEAFF. In nucleotides, the CDR3 is TGTGCCAGTAGTGTACAGGGGGCAAACACTGAAGCTTTCTTT.

The V call is TRBV10-2, the J call TRBJ1-2, with a weak D call TRBD1 (6 bases). Germline CDR1 WSHSY, CDR2 SAAADI. The CDR3 has 15 amino acids. V lost 4 bases to trimming and J lost 0 bases, with 12 bases between them. The CDR3 region has the DNA TGCGCCAGCAGTGGGACAGCCTCAGCTAACTATGGCTACACCTTC. It yields the protein CASSGTASANYGYTF.

This chain connects TRBV19 to TRBJ2-7; TRBD2 matches 8 bases. CDR1 is LNHDA and CDR2 is SQIVND in the germline V gene (reference sequence). This CDR3 has 14 residues. Trimming cost V 3 bases and J 2 bases; bases outside gene matches: 3. CDR3 loop: CASSISGGTYEQYF. The CDR3 DNA follows: TGTGCCAGTAGTATTTCGGGAGGGACCTACGAGCAGTACTTC.

V gene TRBV15 combines with J gene TRBJ2-2; 9 bases line up with TRBD1. Germline V CDR1 and CDR2: LNHNV, YYDKDF (reference sequence). The CDR3 is 15 amino acids. V trimming: 3 bases; J trimming: 7 bases; junction bases outside the gene matches: 6. In DNA form, the CDR3 reads TGTGCCACCAGCAGGGGACAGGGCGGCGGCGGGGAGCTGTTTTTT. Amino acid sequence: CATSRGQGGGGELFF.

This chain joins TRBV3-1 (or the pseudogene TRBV3-2) and TRBJ2-7; 11 bases agree with TRBD1. The CDR3 is made up of 15 amino acids. Germline V gene data show CDR1 as LGHDT and CDR2 as YNNKEL (reference sequence). J was trimmed by 3 bases and V by 1 base; bases with no gene match: 2. The CDR3 region has the DNA TGTGCCAGCAGCCAAGGGACAGGGGGCATCTACGAGCAGTACTTC. It is translated as CASSQGTGGIYEQYF.

The J gene is TRBJ1-6, the V gene TRBV2, with 8 bases lining up with TRBD1. Trimming cost V 2 bases and J 7 bases; bases outside gene matches: 1. The CDR3 consists of 14 residues. From germline, CDR1 is SNHLY and CDR2 FYNNEI. The CDR3 spells CASSEYRGNSPLHF. The CDR3 coding sequence is TGTGCCAGCAGTGAATACAGGGGGAATTCACCCCTCCACTTT.

In DNA form, the CDR3 reads TGTGCCAGCAGTTTATGGTCGGGGAACACTGAAGCTTTCTTT. Its protein product is CASSLWSGNTEAFF. This rearrangement joins TRBV27 to TRBJ1-1; D call uncertain. Trimming took off 1 base at V and 1 base at J, with 7 bases between the two ends. The CDR3 is 14 residues long. Germline lookup yields CDR1 MNHEY and CDR2 SMNVEV (reference sequence).

The chain carries TRBV6-2 or TRBV6-3 and TRBJ2-3, with 12 bases lining up with TRBD2. Trimming cost V 2 bases and J 5 bases; bases outside gene matches: 8. Germline CDR1 is MNHEY and CDR2 is SVGEGT. The CDR3 contains 17 residues. The CDR3 sequence: CASSYTGLAGTKDTQYF. The DNA of the CDR3 is TGTGCCAGCAGTTACACAGGACTAGCGGGGACGAAAGATACGCAGTATTTT.

The V gene is TRBV6-2 or TRBV6-3, the J gene TRBJ1-5; a weak D match, TRBD1 (6 bases). The CDR3 has 15 residues. Germline CDR1 and CDR2: MNHEY and SVGEGT. Trimming took 5 bases from V and 0 from J, leaving 11 bases between them. DNA for the CDR3: TGTGCCAGCAGTCTACAGGGTTATAGCAATCAGCCCCAGCATTTT. Its translation is CASSLQGYSNQPQHF.

This chain links TRBV5-5 with TRBJ1-1; D not resolved. The CDR3 spans 14 residues. CDR1 is SGHKS, CDR2 YYEKEE, per germline (reference sequence). Trimming shortened V by 5 bases and J by 3 bases, and 14 bases separated the two germline ends. The CDR3 DNA reads as TGTGCCAGCAGTCAACGGAGTGAGCACACTGAAGCTTTCTTT. Its translation: CASSQRSEHTEAFF.

Only one count was recorded for this clone. The chain uses TRBV11-3 and TRBJ1-2; a possible D gene is TRBD1 (6 bases). Trimming cost V 4 bases and J 4 bases, with 13 bases left between them. Germline V gene lookup returns CDR1 SGHNT and CDR2 YENEEA. This CDR3 has 14 residues. CDR3 in DNA: TGTGCCAGCAGCTCCCGGACAGCGAGCTATGGCTACACCTTC. Its protein product is CASSSRTASYGYTF.

CDR3 amino acids: CASSFAGGRADTQYF. CDR3 coding DNA: TGCGCCAGCAGCTTTGCAGGGGGTCGGGCAGATACGCAGTATTTT. This chain uses TRBV5-1 with TRBJ2-3; 7 bases agree with TRBD1. V shed 2 bases, J shed 4 bases, and the junction held 7 bases outside the gene matches. Germline CDR1 SGHRS, CDR2 YFSETQ. This CDR3 region has 15 residues.

The rearrangement joins TRBV19 to TRBJ2-5; TRBD2 agrees at 10 bases. The CDR3 is 16 residues long. The ends lost 3 bases at V and 5 bases at J; junction bases unmatched: 9. CDR1 LNHDA and CDR2 SQIVND come from the germline V gene (reference sequence). The CDR3 DNA reads as TGTGCCAGTAGTATTGGTAGCGGGGGGACGGGGGAGACCCAGTACTTC. Residues: CASSIGSGGTGETQYF.

The V gene is TRBV4-1, the J gene TRBJ2-2; the match to TRBD2 covers 11 bases. Per germline, CDR1 MGHRA and CDR2 YSYEKL. CDR3 length: 18 residues. Trimming took 2 bases from V and 1 from J; bases not matched to a gene: 6. CDR3 in DNA: TGCGCCAGCAGCCAACAACAGGGACTAGCGGAGAACACCGGGGAGCTGTTTTTT. Translating gives CASSQQQGLAENTGELFF.

This clone appeared a single time. This sequence joins TRBV5-3 and TRBJ1-2; no clear D gene. TRBV5-3 is an open reading frame, and its role is uncertain. Trimming took 1 base from V and 5 from J, leaving 18 bases between them. The CDR3 is 16 residues long. The CDR3 region has the DNA TGTGCCAGAAGCTTGAGACTCGTCAGATTAGCATATGGCTACACCTTC. Translated, it gives CARSLRLVRLAYGYTF.

The CDR3 loop is CASSPGKVPGEQYF. The CDR3 DNA sequence: TGTGCCAGCTCACCAGGCAAGGTTCCAGGCGAGCAGTACTTC. This chain joins TRBV18 and TRBJ2-7; D not certain. The CDR3 has 14 amino acids. Between the trimmed V and J ends, which lost 2 bases and 6 bases, there was a span of 14 bases. CDR1 and CDR2 from the germline V gene are KGHSH and LQKENI.

The chain combines TRBV6-1 with TRBJ2-7; 7 nucleotides agree with TRBD2. J gave up 3 bases and V 8 bases, and 10 bases lay outside the gene matches. Germline V gives CDR1 MNHNS, CDR2 SASEGT. The CDR3 consists of 14 residues. This CDR3 reads CASLGGSKNYEQYF. The CDR3 DNA sequence: TGTGCCAGCCTCGGGGGGAGCAAGAACTACGAGCAGTACTTC.

V usage is TRBV18 and J usage is TRBJ2-2; 11 bases match TRBD2. This CDR3 contains 16 residues. Germline V gene sequence: CDR1 KGHSH, CDR2 LQKENI. The V segment lost 2 bases and the J segment 1 base; nucleotides outside the gene matches: 0. CDR3 bases: TGTGCCAGCTCACCAGGACTAGCGGGGAACACCGGGGAGCTGTTTTTT. This gives the protein CASSPGLAGNTGELFF.

V is TRBV7-9 and J is TRBJ1-4; D is perhaps TRBD1 (5 bases). The CDR3 has 15 residues. Trimming shortened V by 6 bases and J by 8 bases, and 19 bases separated the two germline ends. Germline V gene data show CDR1 as SEHNR and CDR2 as FQNEAQ (reference sequence). The chain's CDR3 is CASRLPWGVAEKLFF. Written as DNA, the CDR3 is TGTGCCAGCAGACTCCCATGGGGGGTCGCGGAAAAACTGTTTTTT.

The chain combines TRBV11-3 with TRBJ1-6; D gene ambiguous. Looked up from germline, CDR1 is SGHNT and CDR2 is YENEEA. The CDR3 sequence is 17 residues long. Trimming removed 7 bases from V and 10 bases from J, with 26 bases in between. CDR3 in DNA: TGTGCCAGCACCTCGGTCTTTAGCGGTCGAGTTACATCACCCCTCCACTTT. Translated: CASTSVFSGRVTSPLHF.

The chain carries TRBV7-2 and TRBJ2-5, with 8 positions matching TRBD1. Per the germline V gene, CDR1 is SGHTA and CDR2 is FQGNSA. The J segment lost 6 bases and the V segment lost 5 bases, leaving 11 bases of the junction unmatched. CDR3 length equals 15 residues. CDR3 loop: CASSPLGQGRQTQYF. In DNA form, the CDR3 reads TGTGCCAGCAGCCCGTTAGGACAGGGCAGGCAGACCCAGTACTTC.

The chain employs TRBV11-3 and TRBJ2-1, with D possibly being TRBD1 (6 bases). Trimming left V 5 bases short and J 3 bases short, with 14 bases between. CDR1 and CDR2 (germline): SGHNT, YENEEA. This CDR3 is built from 15 residues. The CDR3 DNA reads as TGTGCCAGCAGCCCATCCCGACAGGACTACAATGAGCAGTTCTTC. Translating gives CASSPSRQDYNEQFF.

The gene calls are TRBV7-9 and TRBJ1-2; 9 bases map to TRBD1. The V and J ends lost 4 bases and 5 bases, in that order; junction bases with no gene match: 11. Per the germline V gene, CDR1 is SEHNR and CDR2 is FQNEAQ (reference sequence). This CDR3 has 16 residues. CDR3 DNA sequence: TGTGCCAGCAGCTCTCCGGGACAGGGCTGGGATTATGGCTACACCTTC. This codes for CASSSPGQGWDYGYTF.

This chain links TRBV7-8 with TRBJ2-5, with 11 bases fitting TRBD2. Germline V gene data show CDR1 as SGHVS and CDR2 as FQNEAQ. The V segment lost 1 base and the J segment 0 bases; nucleotides outside the gene matches: 4. The CDR3 contains 17 residues. The CDR3 is CASSLGPSGGYQETQYF. The CDR3 bases are TGTGCCAGCAGCTTAGGTCCTAGCGGGGGGTACCAAGAGACCCAGTACTTC.

The chain uses TRBV2 and TRBJ1-5; possible D gene TRBD1, 5 bases. Between the trimmed V and J ends, which lost 0 bases and 4 bases, there was a span of 10 bases. The CDR3 consists of 15 residues. The germline CDR1 and CDR2 sequences are SNHLY and FYNNEI. The CDR3 loop reads CASSEARQGNQPQHF. In DNA form, the CDR3 reads TGTGCCAGCAGTGAAGCTAGGCAGGGTAATCAGCCCCAGCATTTT.

This chain uses TRBV9 with TRBJ1-1; D unresolved. The CDR3 extends over 15 amino acids. Trimming pared 0 bases from V and 3 bases from J, leaving 12 bases between. CDR1 and CDR2 from the germline V gene are SGDLS and YYNGEE. CDR3 amino acids: CASSVVPGRDTEAFF. The CDR3 region has the DNA TGTGCCAGCAGCGTAGTTCCGGGGAGGGACACTGAAGCTTTCTTT.

This chain uses TRBV9 with TRBJ1-1; D unclear. Germline V lookup: CDR1 SGDLS, CDR2 YYNGEE. V dropped 0 bases and J dropped 3 bases, with 9 bases sitting between them. The CDR3 runs to 14 residues. The CDR3 DNA reads TGTGCCAGCAGCGTAGTCCCAGAGGACACTGAAGCTTTCTTT. Encoded protein: CASSVVPEDTEAFF.

This chain uses TRBV6-1 with TRBJ2-7; D not certain. The germline V gene encodes CDR1 MNHNS and CDR2 SASEGT. The CDR3 is 11 amino acids. V was cut by 2 bases and J by 5 bases, with 4 bases left in between. CDR3: CASSEPDEQYF. The CDR3, as DNA: TGTGCCAGCAGTGAACCGGACGAGCAGTACTTC.

This sequence joins TRBV7-9 and TRBJ2-3, with D tentatively TRBD2 (6 bases). Germline V gene lookup returns CDR1 SEHNR and CDR2 FQNEAQ (reference sequence). Trimming removed 4 bases at V and 0 bases at J, with 8 bases between. This CDR3 is 14 amino acids long. The CDR3 protein is CASSSGLSTDTQYF. DNA of the CDR3: TGTGCCAGCAGCTCGGGACTCAGCACAGATACGCAGTATTTT.